This is a list of T cell receptor beta chains from one sample in a study of CD8 T cells in ankylosing spondylitis. From the 5' RACE reads, TCRdb called clonotypes with MiXCR, one entry per CDR3 protein. The profile shows about 240,000 distinct CDR3 sequences, less than 10% of them singletons. Sequencing was done on a sample of blood, either unsorted or a sorted T cell fraction (not recorded which). The receptors here all came from a male donor with ankylosing spondylitis or in good health (not recorded which). CDR3s include the opening cysteine and the closing phenylalanine or tryptophan. Each record gives: clone size, D gene, V gene, J gene, CDR3 protein, CDR3 DNA. A D gene is named only where the DNA matches it firmly. Part of the rows lack a size; the others show once, few, many or a class for expanded clones.

size: many
D: -
V: TRBV4-3
J: TRBJ1-2
CDR3: CASSQDRGTLNDGYTF
DNA: TGCGCCAGCAGCCAAGATCGGGGGACACTGAACGATGGCTACACCTTC

size: many
D: TRBD1
V: TRBV5-1
J: TRBJ2-1
CDR3: CASSLPGGLYNEQFF
DNA: TGCGCCAGCAGCTTGCCAGGGGGCCTTTACAATGAGCAGTTCTTC

size: many
D: TRBD1
V: TRBV29-1
J: TRBJ1-5
CDR3: CSAGQGGGNQPQHF
DNA: TGCAGCGCCGGACAGGGAGGAGGCAATCAGCCCCAGCATTTT

size: many
D: -
V: TRBV5-4
J: TRBJ2-5
CDR3: CASSFPQETQYF
DNA: TGTGCCAGCAGCTTTCCCCAGGAGACCCAGTACTTC

size: many
D: -
V: TRBV7-8
J: TRBJ2-1
CDR3: CAITIVSGEQFF
DNA: TGTGCCATTACGATAGTTTCAGGAGAGCAGTTCTTC

size: many
D: -
V: TRBV7-9
J: TRBJ2-3
CDR3: CASSPAGQSTDTQYF
DNA: TGTGCCAGCAGCCCTGCAGGACAGAGCACAGATACGCAGTATTTT

size: many
D: TRBD1
V: TRBV6-5
J: TRBJ2-3
CDR3: CASSYGTGDTDTQYF
DNA: TGTGCCAGCAGTTACGGGACAGGGGACACAGATACGCAGTATTTT

size: many
D: TRBD2
V: TRBV7-9
J: TRBJ2-1
CDR3: CASGLAGGPSNEQFF
DNA: TGTGCCAGCGGACTAGCGGGGGGGCCCTCCAATGAGCAGTTCTTC

size: few
D: TRBD1
V: TRBV18
J: TRBJ2-5
CDR3: CASSPLGTANQETQYF
DNA: TGTGCCAGCTCACCACTCGGGACAGCGAACCAAGAGACCCAGTACTTC

size: -
D: -
V: TRBV4-2
J: TRBJ2-4
CDR3: CASSQAQGVLYF
DNA: TGTGCCAGCAGCCAGGCCCAAGGGGTTCTCTACTTC

size: many
D: -
V: TRBV7-2
J: TRBJ2-3
CDR3: CASSFKVGYGTDTQYF
DNA: TGTGCCAGCAGCTTCAAAGTTGGGTACGGCACAGATACGCAGTATTTT

size: many
D: -
V: TRBV5-1
J: TRBJ2-3
CDR3: CASSLISPSTDTQYF
DNA: TGCGCCAGCAGCTTAATTAGCCCTAGCACAGATACGCAGTATTTT

size: many
D: TRBD2
V: TRBV20-1
J: TRBJ2-7
CDR3: CSANSGRAGVEQYF
DNA: TGCAGTGCAAATAGCGGGAGGGCGGGTGTCGAGCAGTACTTC

size: -
D: -
V: TRBV11-1
J: TRBJ2-7
CDR3: CASSLFASEGYEQYF
DNA: TGTGCCAGCAGCTTATTCGCCAGTGAGGGTTACGAGCAGTACTTC

size: many
D: -
V: TRBV5-1
J: TRBJ2-5
CDR3: CASSSDGQETQYF
DNA: TGCGCCAGCAGTTCGGACGGGCAAGAGACCCAGTACTTC

size: -
D: TRBD2
V: TRBV5-1
J: TRBJ2-1
CDR3: CASTRTSGRADYNEQFF
DNA: TGCGCCAGCACCCGGACTAGCGGGAGGGCCGACTACAATGAGCAGTTCTTC

size: many
D: -
V: TRBV6-6
J: TRBJ2-7
CDR3: CASRAGYEQYF
DNA: TGTGCCAGCAGGGCGGGTTACGAGCAGTACTTC

size: -
D: -
V: TRBV3-1
J: TRBJ2-7
CDR3: CASSQSLIAYEQYF
DNA: TGTGCCAGCAGCCAATCCTTAATCGCCTACGAGCAGTACTTC

size: -
D: TRBD2
V: TRBV12-3/TRBV12-4
J: TRBJ2-3
CDR3: CASTLAGGTGTDTQYF
DNA: TGTGCCAGCACCCTAGCGGGAGGGACGGGCACAGATACGCAGTATTTT

size: many
D: -
V: TRBV7-2
J: TRBJ2-1
CDR3: CASSSDSGPYNEQFF
DNA: TGTGCCAGCAGCTCTGATTCCGGGCCTTACAATGAGCAGTTCTTC

size: many
D: -
V: TRBV7-2
J: TRBJ2-2
CDR3: CASSLRMSADGELFF
DNA: TGTGCCAGCAGCTTACGGATGTCGGCGGACGGGGAGCTGTTTTTT

size: many
D: -
V: TRBV29-1
J: TRBJ2-6
CDR3: CSAASSGANVLTF
DNA: TGCAGCGCCGCAAGCTCTGGGGCCAACGTCCTGACTTTC

size: few
D: -
V: TRBV18
J: TRBJ1-3
CDR3: CASSPTATNPGNTIYF
DNA: TGTGCCAGCTCACCAACCGCGACCAACCCTGGAAACACCATATATTTT

size: -
D: TRBD2
V: TRBV4-2
J: TRBJ2-1
CDR3: CASSQDVGLASPHNEQFF
DNA: TGTGCCAGCAGCCAAGATGTGGGACTAGCGTCTCCCCACAATGAGCAGTTCTTC

size: many
D: TRBD1
V: TRBV7-2
J: TRBJ2-7
CDR3: CASSPQGRRPYEQYF
DNA: TGTGCCAGCAGCCCACAGGGGCGCAGGCCCTACGAGCAGTACTTC

size: -
D: -
V: TRBV4-2
J: TRBJ1-1
CDR3: CASSQEARVNTEAFF
DNA: TGTGCCAGCAGCCAGGAGGCTCGGGTGAACACTGAAGCTTTCTTT

size: many
D: TRBD2
V: TRBV5-1
J: TRBJ2-1
CDR3: CASSILTSGSYNEQFF
DNA: TGCGCCAGCAGCATCCTAACTAGCGGATCCTACAATGAGCAGTTCTTC

size: many
D: -
V: TRBV20-1
J: TRBJ1-1
CDR3: CSARDWNTEAFF
DNA: TGCAGTGCTAGAGATTGGAACACTGAAGCTTTCTTT

size: few
D: -
V: TRBV5-1
J: TRBJ2-5
CDR3: CASSNGGVQETQYF
DNA: TGCGCCAGCAGTAACGGGGGTGTCCAAGAGACCCAGTACTTC

size: many
D: -
V: TRBV7-2
J: TRBJ2-4
CDR3: CASSLARTNIQYF
DNA: TGTGCCAGCAGCTTAGCGAGGACAAACATTCAGTACTTC

size: many
D: TRBD2
V: TRBV12-3/TRBV12-4
J: TRBJ2-1
CDR3: CASSLGLAGLSSYNEQFF
DNA: TGTGCCAGCAGCTTGGGACTAGCGGGCCTGAGCTCCTACAATGAGCAGTTCTTC

size: many
D: -
V: TRBV28
J: TRBJ2-7
CDR3: CASSSPSQGFGEQYF
DNA: TGTGCCAGCAGTTCACCGTCACAGGGTTTCGGCGAGCAGTACTTC

size: -
D: -
V: TRBV6-2/TRBV6-3
J: TRBJ2-3
CDR3: CASSYSRTASEDTQYF
DNA: TGTGCCAGCAGTTACTCGAGGACTGCCTCTGAGGATACGCAGTATTTT

size: many
D: -
V: TRBV4-2
J: TRBJ2-6
CDR3: CASSQGGVSGANVLTF
DNA: TGTGCCAGCAGCCAAGGGGGTGTCTCTGGGGCCAACGTCCTGACTTTC

size: many
D: TRBD1
V: TRBV29-1
J: TRBJ2-7
CDR3: CSVVAAGTGTYEQYF
DNA: TGCAGCGTTGTTGCTGCCGGGACAGGGACCTACGAGCAGTACTTC

size: many
D: -
V: TRBV7-2
J: TRBJ2-3
CDR3: CASSLERAPPSTQYF
DNA: TGTGCCAGCAGCTTAGAGCGGGCCCCCCCTTCTACGCAGTATTTT

size: many
D: -
V: TRBV7-9
J: TRBJ2-7
CDR3: CASSPLPAEVSSYEQYF
DNA: TGTGCCAGCAGCCCTCTGCCAGCGGAGGTGAGCTCCTACGAGCAGTACTTC

size: -
D: -
V: TRBV7-2
J: TRBJ1-1
CDR3: CASISLVGGRGGTEAFF
DNA: TGTGCCAGCATCTCTCTTGTTGGGGGGCGGGGAGGCACTGAAGCTTTCTTT

size: many
D: -
V: TRBV10-3
J: TRBJ1-1
CDR3: CAAQVGALNTEAFF
DNA: TGTGCCGCCCAGGTCGGGGCCCTGAACACTGAAGCTTTCTTT

size: few
D: -
V: TRBV29-1
J: TRBJ2-5
CDR3: CSVEEGPGSVETQYF
DNA: TGCAGCGTTGAGGAGGGGCCAGGAAGCGTAGAGACCCAGTACTTC

size: few
D: -
V: TRBV29-1
J: TRBJ1-3
CDR3: CSVERGQGNTIYF
DNA: TGCAGCGTTGAACGGGGCCAAGGAAACACCATATATTTT

size: many
D: -
V: TRBV12-3/TRBV12-4
J: TRBJ1-2
CDR3: CASSLAIGYYYGYTF
DNA: TGTGCCAGCAGTTTAGCGATTGGGTATTACTATGGCTACACCTTC